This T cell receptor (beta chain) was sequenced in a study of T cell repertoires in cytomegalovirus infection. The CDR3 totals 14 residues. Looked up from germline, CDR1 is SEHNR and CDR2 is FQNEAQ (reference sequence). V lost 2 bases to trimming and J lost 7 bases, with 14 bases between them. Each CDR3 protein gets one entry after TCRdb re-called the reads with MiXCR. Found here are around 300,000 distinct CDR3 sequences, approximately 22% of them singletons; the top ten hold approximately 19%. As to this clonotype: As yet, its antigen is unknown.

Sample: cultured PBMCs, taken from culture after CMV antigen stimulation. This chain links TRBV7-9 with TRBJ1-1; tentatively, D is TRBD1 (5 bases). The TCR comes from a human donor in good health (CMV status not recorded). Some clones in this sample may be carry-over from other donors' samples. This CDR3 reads CASSLPQGPSEAFF. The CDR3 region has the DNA TGTGCCAGCAGCTTACCGCAGGGCCCAAGTGAAGCTTTCTTT.